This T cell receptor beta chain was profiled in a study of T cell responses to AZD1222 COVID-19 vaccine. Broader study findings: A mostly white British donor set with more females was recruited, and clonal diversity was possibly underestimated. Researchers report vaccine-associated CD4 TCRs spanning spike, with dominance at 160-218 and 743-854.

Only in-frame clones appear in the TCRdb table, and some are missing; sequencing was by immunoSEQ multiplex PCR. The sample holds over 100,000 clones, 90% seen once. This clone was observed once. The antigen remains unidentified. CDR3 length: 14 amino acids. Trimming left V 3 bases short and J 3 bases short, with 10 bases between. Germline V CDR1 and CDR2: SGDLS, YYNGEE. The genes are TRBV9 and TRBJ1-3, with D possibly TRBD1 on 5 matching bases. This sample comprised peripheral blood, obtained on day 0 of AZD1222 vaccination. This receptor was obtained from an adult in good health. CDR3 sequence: CASSAGTHGNTIYF. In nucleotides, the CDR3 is TGTGCCAGCAGCGCCGGGACCCATGGAAACACCATATATTTT.